The clone carrying this T cell receptor beta chain has ten or more counts. The authors amplified TCR beta CDR3 regions, and they did so from RNA transcripts for repertoire sequencing. After a first-round RT-PCR with HTBI primers, a second-round multiplex PCR was run. TCRdb reprocessed the multiplex PCR reads with MiXCR, giving one entry per CDR3 protein. Among 560,000 or so distinct CDR3 sequences listed, about 35% were seen once. This sample stems from a study of Graves' ophthalmopathy and Graves' hyperthyroidism. Hyperthyroidism patients were newly diagnosed, ill under 2 months, and aged 18 to 65 years. CDR1 is MNHEY and CDR2 is SVGAGI in the germline V gene. The CDR3 is made up of 19 amino acids. The J segment lost 0 bases and the V segment lost 6 bases, leaving 14 bases of the junction unmatched.

Sequencing input: peripheral blood or thyroid tissue (not recorded which). The receptor's source is an adult man with Graves' hyperthyroidism. V and J are TRBV6-5 and TRBJ2-6; 7 nucleotides agree with TRBD1. The CDR3 DNA follows: TGTGCCAGCAGCCCAGCGCTCAGACAGGGCGGCTCTGGGGCCAACGTCCTGACTTTC. It codes for CASSPALRQGGSGANVLTF.